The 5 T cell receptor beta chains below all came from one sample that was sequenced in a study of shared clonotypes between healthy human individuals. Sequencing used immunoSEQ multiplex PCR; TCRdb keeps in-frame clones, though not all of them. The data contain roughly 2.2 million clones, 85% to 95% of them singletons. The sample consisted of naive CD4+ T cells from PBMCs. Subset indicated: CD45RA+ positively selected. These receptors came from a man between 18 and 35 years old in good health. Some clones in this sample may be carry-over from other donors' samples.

In DNA form, the CDR3 reads TGTGCCAGCTCACCGTCGGGAGGTAGGGAGACCCAGTACTTC. Translation gives CASSPSGGRETQYF. The rearrangement joins TRBV18 to TRBJ2-5; 7 nucleotides match TRBD2. Unmatched junction bases numbered 6, after V lost 3 bases and J lost 5 bases. Germline V lookup: CDR1 KGHSH, CDR2 LQKENI. CDR3 length equals 14 residues.

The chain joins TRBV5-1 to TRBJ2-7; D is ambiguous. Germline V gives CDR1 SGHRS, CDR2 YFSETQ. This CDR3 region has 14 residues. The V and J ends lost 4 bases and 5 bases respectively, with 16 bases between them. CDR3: CASSPEAGVNEQYF. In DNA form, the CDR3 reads TGCGCCAGCAGCCCAGAAGCAGGTGTTAACGAGCAGTACTTC.

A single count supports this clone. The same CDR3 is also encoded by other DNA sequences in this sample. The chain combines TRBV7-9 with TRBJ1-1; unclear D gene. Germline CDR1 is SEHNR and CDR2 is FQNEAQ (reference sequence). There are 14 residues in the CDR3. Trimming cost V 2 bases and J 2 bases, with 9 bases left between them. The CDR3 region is CASSLLGSNTEAFF. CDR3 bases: TGTGCCAGCAGCTTACTGGGGTCTAACACTGAAGCTTTCTTT.

Here the CDR3 DNA reads TGTGCCAGCAACCAAGCAACTAGCGGAGAGACCCAGTACTTC. It encodes CASNQATSGETQYF. The chain is built from TRBV6-5 and TRBJ2-5; 8 positions agree with TRBD2. The V gene's germline CDR1 is MNHEY and CDR2 SVGAGI. This CDR3 has 14 amino acids. The J segment lost 4 bases and the V segment lost 7 bases, leaving 8 bases of the junction unmatched.

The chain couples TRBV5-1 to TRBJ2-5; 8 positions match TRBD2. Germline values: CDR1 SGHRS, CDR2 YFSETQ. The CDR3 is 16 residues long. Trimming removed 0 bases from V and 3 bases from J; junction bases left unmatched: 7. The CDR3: CASSLAGLAVEETQYF. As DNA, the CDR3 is TGCGCCAGCAGCTTGGCTGGACTAGCTGTAGAAGAGACCCAGTACTTC.